The 32 T cell receptor beta chains reported below all come from one sample, sequenced in a study of PD-L1 blockade in urothelial cancer. Documented time point: pretreatment peripheral blood. TCRdb's copy holds only in-frame clones and misses some; the assay was immunoSEQ multiplex PCR. The sample records 30,000 to 40,000 clones, around 82% being singletons. This sample comprised PBMCs, obtained around atezolizumab (anti-PD-L1) treatment. Receptors originate from a man between 60 and 75 years old with urothelial cancer.

The V and J genes are TRBV18 and TRBJ2-3; possibly TRBD1 for D (5 bases). The V end was cut by 2 bases, the J end by 6 bases, with 12 bases between. This CDR3 region has 14 residues. Germline V lookup: CDR1 KGHSH, CDR2 LQKENI. In nucleotides, the CDR3 is TGTGCCAGCTCACCAACTGGGGCCCCCGATACGCAGTATTTT. Translated: CASSPTGAPDTQYF.

This rearrangement joins TRBV2 to TRBJ2-7, with a possible D match to TRBD1 (6 bases). This CDR3 has 15 amino acids. The V end lost 5 bases, the J end lost 2 bases, and 16 bases lay between the germline ends. Germline V CDR1 and CDR2: SNHLY, FYNNEI. The CDR3 reads CASSFWTDPTYEQYF. CDR3 bases: TGTGCCAGCAGTTTTTGGACAGACCCGACCTACGAGCAGTACTTC.

V usage is TRBV11-2 and J usage is TRBJ2-1, with D perhaps matching TRBD1 (6 bases). Trimming pared 5 bases from V and 7 bases from J, leaving 15 bases between. Germline V gene data show CDR1 as SGHAT and CDR2 as FQNNGV. CDR3 length: 14 residues. CDR3 bases: TGTGCCAGCAGCCAAAGACAACAGGGAAATGAGCAGTTCTTC. It is translated as CASSQRQQGNEQFF.

The chain employs TRBV11-2 and TRBJ2-7; 7 bases match TRBD1. The V and J ends lost 5 bases and 2 bases, in that order; junction bases with no gene match: 9. This CDR3 region has 15 residues. Germline CDR1 and CDR2: SGHAT and FQNNGV. The DNA for the CDR3 is TGTGCCAGCAGCCGCAGACGGGACAGCACCTACGAGCAGTACTTC. It is translated as CASSRRRDSTYEQYF.

The chain links TRBV6-5 to TRBJ1-2, with 11 bases fitting TRBD1. The CDR3 loop spans 13 amino acids. J lost 4 bases, V lost 7 bases, and 2 bases had no gene match. The germline V gene encodes CDR1 MNHEY and CDR2 SVGAGI. In DNA, the CDR3 is TGTGCCAGCACCGGGACAGGGGGCTATGGCTACACCTTC. Amino acid sequence: CASTGTGGYGYTF.

The rearrangement links TRBV27 to TRBJ2-7; TRBD1 matches 9 bases. J was trimmed by 6 bases and V by 5 bases; bases with no gene match: 8. The germline V gene encodes CDR1 MNHEY and CDR2 SMNVEV (reference sequence). The CDR3 runs 14 residues. CDR3 protein: CASSRSGQGSEQYF. CDR3 DNA: TGTGCCAGCAGTCGGTCGGGACAGGGCTCCGAGCAGTACTTC.

The chain employs TRBV11-1 and TRBJ2-1; 8 positions agree with TRBD2. The trim removed 1 base at V and 6 bases at J, leaving 11 bases unmatched. CDR1 and CDR2 from the germline V gene are SGHAT and FQDESV (reference sequence). CDR3 length: 17 residues. CDR3 nucleotide sequence: TGTGCCAGCAGCTTAGAGGGCTTAGCGGGATCGACCAATGAGCAGTTCTTC. Protein product: CASSLEGLAGSTNEQFF.

The V call is TRBV29-1, the J call TRBJ2-3, with 9 bases lining up with TRBD2. Germline V CDR1 and CDR2: SQVTM, ANQGSEA. The CDR3 consists of 15 residues. V trimming: 4 bases; J trimming: 0 bases; junction bases outside the gene matches: 5. The CDR3 region is CSVVPSGASTDTQYF. The DNA of the CDR3 is TGCAGCGTTGTCCCTAGCGGGGCTAGCACAGATACGCAGTATTTT.

The chain links TRBV5-6 to TRBJ2-1; 7 bases are shared with TRBD2. The CDR3 is 15 amino acids. Germline V gene sequence: CDR1 SGHDT, CDR2 YYEEEE. With 1 base clipped from V and 8 bases from J, the junction kept 9 bases outside the gene matches. CDR3 loop: CASSLKLAGWYEQFF. CDR3 bases: TGTGCCAGCAGCTTGAAATTAGCGGGTTGGTATGAGCAGTTCTTC. The variable domain in full, with the rest retrieved from reference TRBV5-6 and TRBJ2-1, is DAGVTQSPTHLIKTRGQQVTLRCSPKSGHDTVSWYQQALGQGPQFIFQYYEEEERQRGNFPDRFSGHQFPNYSSELNVNALLLGDSALYLCASSLKLAGWYEQFFGPGTRLTVL.

For this clone: This sample includes further DNA sequences coding for the same CDR3. The chain employs TRBV29-1 and TRBJ2-6; D not resolved. From germline, CDR1 is SQVTM and CDR2 ANQGSEA. The CDR3 has 13 residues. V was trimmed by 5 bases and J by 1 base, leaving 6 bases between them. The CDR3 reads CSVRSSGANVLTF. The DNA for the CDR3 is TGCAGCGTTAGGAGTTCTGGGGCCAACGTCCTGACTTTC.

The rearrangement joins TRBV7-2 to TRBJ2-3, with 8 positions matching TRBD1. Germline lookup yields CDR1 SGHTA and CDR2 FQGNSA. The ends lost 5 bases at V and 3 bases at J; junction bases unmatched: 13. The CDR3 has 17 amino acids. The CDR3 here is CASSATSTGVRTDTQYF. The CDR3 coding sequence is TGTGCCAGCAGCGCAACGTCGACAGGGGTTAGAACAGATACGCAGTATTTT.

This clone was counted a few times. The V gene is TRBV10-3, the J gene TRBJ1-2, with 7 bases matching TRBD1. Germline V gene lookup returns CDR1 ENHRY and CDR2 SYGVKD. This CDR3 spans 14 amino acids. V trimming: 10 bases; J trimming: 0 bases; junction bases outside the gene matches: 8. The chain's CDR3 is CASLRTGSNYGYTF. As DNA, the CDR3 is TGTGCCAGCTTGCGGACAGGCTCTAACTATGGCTACACCTTC.

This clone was detected once. The V and J genes are TRBV7-9 and TRBJ1-2; no reliable D call. Trimming left V 1 base short and J 7 bases short, with 19 bases between. This CDR3 comprises 16 residues. Per the germline V gene, CDR1 is SEHNR and CDR2 is FQNEAQ (reference sequence). In DNA form, the CDR3 reads TGTGCCAGCAGCTTAGTAATTGGGAGAGATACCCCTGGCTACACCTTC. Translating it yields CASSLVIGRDTPGYTF.

Only one count was recorded for this clone. The chain couples TRBV5-1 to TRBJ2-5, with D perhaps matching TRBD2 (8 bases). Trimming took 7 bases from V and 5 from J, leaving 18 bases between them. This CDR3 has 14 amino acids. Germline CDR1 reads SGHRS; CDR2 reads YFSETQ. CDR3: CASSREGAAETQYF. The CDR3 nucleotides are TGCGCCAGCTCCCGGGAGGGGGCCGCGGAGACCCAGTACTTC. Together with reference TRBV5-1 and TRBJ2-5, the CDR3 gives the full variable domain: KAGVTQTPRYLIKTRGQQVTLSCSPISGHRSVSWYQQTPGQGLQFLFEYFSETQRNKGNFPGRFSGRQFSNSRSEMNVSTLELGDSALYLCASSREGAAETQYFGPGTRLLVL.

The chain uses TRBV7-9 and TRBJ1-1; D may be TRBD1 (5 bases). Trimming pared 1 base from V and 4 bases from J, leaving 7 bases between. Germline V lookup: CDR1 SEHNR, CDR2 FQNEAQ (reference sequence). The CDR3 is 13 residues long. CDR3 nucleotides: TGTGCCAGCAGCTTAGTGACAGCCACTGAAGCTTTCTTT. Amino acid sequence: CASSLVTATEAFF.

V usage is TRBV7-8 and J usage is TRBJ2-1; D possibly corresponds to TRBD2 (6 bases). Germline loops: CDR1 SGHVS, CDR2 FQNEAQ. The CDR3 is 17 amino acids. Trimming shortened V by 1 base and J by 0 bases, and 13 bases separated the two germline ends. In DNA, the CDR3 is TGTGCCAGCAGCTTAGGCGCCGGGAGAGCCTCCTACAATGAGCAGTTCTTC. It yields the protein CASSLGAGRASYNEQFF.

The rearrangement uses TRBV7-2 and TRBJ2-3, with D unresolved. Germline V lookup: CDR1 SGHTA, CDR2 FQGNSA. V was trimmed by 5 bases and J by 3 bases, leaving 12 bases between them. The CDR3 length is 14 residues. CDR3 sequence: CASSRGTLTDTQYF. DNA of the CDR3: TGTGCCAGCAGCCGAGGCACTCTTACAGATACGCAGTATTTT.

This clone was seen only once. This rearrangement joins TRBV30 to TRBJ2-7, with D uncertain. This CDR3 comprises 12 residues. V gave up 0 bases and J gave up 8 bases, with 11 bases separating them. CDR1 GTSNPN and CDR2 SVGIG come from the germline V gene (reference sequence). The CDR3 protein is CAWSVQLRKQYF. In DNA, the CDR3 is TGTGCCTGGAGTGTACAGCTACGGAAGCAGTACTTC.

This CDR3 is CASRSGTGAYEQYF. The CDR3 DNA reads as TGTGCCAGCAGGTCCGGGACAGGGGCCTACGAGCAGTACTTC. The V gene is TRBV6-5, the J gene TRBJ2-7; 10 nucleotides align to TRBD1. Germline trimming cut 6 bases from V and 2 bases from J; bases unmatched to any gene: 4. The germline CDR1 and CDR2 sequences are MNHEY and SVGAGI. This CDR3 is 14 amino acids long.

The sample holds one count of this clone. The chain links TRBV18 to TRBJ2-5, with D possibly TRBD1 on 5 matching bases. The germline CDR1 and CDR2 sequences are KGHSH and LQKENI. Trimming stripped 3 bases from V and 0 bases from J, with 11 bases between. The CDR3 is 15 residues long. Written as DNA, the CDR3 is TGTGCCAGCTCACCTAACCCAGGGTACCAAGAGACCCAGTACTTC. Encoded protein: CASSPNPGYQETQYF. Filled out from reference TRBV18 and TRBJ2-5, the complete variable domain reads NAGVMQNPRHLVRRRGQEARLRCSPMKGHSHVYWYRQLPEEGLKFMVYLQKENIIDESGMPKERFSAEFPKEGPSILRIQQVVRGDSAAYFCASSPNPGYQETQYFGPGTRLLVL.

This clone showed up just once. The chain employs TRBV30 and TRBJ2-5; 15 positions match TRBD2. The J segment lost 8 bases and the V segment lost 3 bases, leaving 4 bases of the junction unmatched. The CDR3 length is 14 residues. CDR1 and CDR2 from the germline V gene are GTSNPN and SVGIG (reference sequence). CDR3 region: CAWRKGLAGGTQYF. The CDR3, as DNA: TGTGCCTGGAGGAAGGGACTAGCGGGAGGAACCCAGTACTTC.

The chain recombines TRBV7-2 with TRBJ2-7; D is perhaps TRBD1 (6 bases). Germline CDR1 and CDR2: SGHTA and FQGNSA. Between the trimmed V and J ends, which lost 5 bases and 0 bases, there was a span of 14 bases. The CDR3 contains 15 residues. Written as DNA, the CDR3 is TGTGCCAGCAGCCCGATACTGGACAGCTCCTACGAGCAGTACTTC. This encodes CASSPILDSSYEQYF.

The V call is TRBV9, the J call TRBJ2-3, with D maybe TRBD2 (6 bases). Trimming took 0 bases from V and 3 from J, leaving 14 bases between them. CDR1 and CDR2 from the germline V gene are SGDLS and YYNGEE. The CDR3 covers 16 residues. CDR3 nucleotide sequence: TGTGCCAGCAGCGTAGGGGCCGGGAGTGGTACAGATACGCAGTATTTT. Encoded protein: CASSVGAGSGTDTQYF.

The V and J genes are TRBV27 and TRBJ1-1, with TRBD1 matching 10 bases. The germline V gene has CDR1 MNHEY and CDR2 SMNVEV (reference sequence). This CDR3 contains 16 residues. V shed 6 bases, J shed 1 base, and the junction held 8 bases outside the gene matches. CDR3 DNA: TGTGCCAGCAGAGCCCCGGGACAGGGGACGAACACTGAAGCTTTCTTT. Its protein product is CASRAPGQGTNTEAFF.

The V gene is TRBV4-2, the J gene TRBJ2-2; TRBD2 matches 7 bases. The CDR3 contains 16 residues. V was pared by 3 bases and J by 10 bases, with 14 bases of the junction left unmatched. The germline gives CDR1 LGHNA, CDR2 YNFKEQ. CDR3 protein: CASSQVASGPREELFF. The CDR3 DNA reads TGTGCCAGCAGCCAGGTGGCTAGCGGCCCTAGGGAGGAGCTGTTTTTT.

The chain couples TRBV14 to TRBJ1-5; 8 bases map to TRBD1. Per the germline V gene, CDR1 is SGHDN and CDR2 is FVKESK. The CDR3 has 14 amino acids. The V segment lost 3 bases and the J segment 6 bases; nucleotides outside the gene matches: 4. The CDR3 region is CASSQTGATQPQHF. The CDR3, as DNA: TGTGCCAGCAGCCAGACAGGGGCCACTCAGCCCCAGCATTTT.

The chain joins TRBV16 to TRBJ1-5, with 10 bases identical to TRBD1. The CDR3 consists of 17 residues. Germline V gene data show CDR1 as KGHSY and CDR2 as FQNENV. J was trimmed by 0 bases and V by 4 bases; bases with no gene match: 6. DNA of the CDR3: TGTGCCAGCAGCCCTCGGACAGGGGGGGGTAGCAATCAGCCCCAGCATTTT. This translates into CASSPRTGGGSNQPQHF.

The CDR3 DNA is TGTGCCAGCAGCTTCCGGGACTCGAGCTCCTACGAGCAGTACTTC. Its translation: CASSFRDSSSYEQYF. The chain couples TRBV7-6 to TRBJ2-7; D possibly corresponds to TRBD2 (6 bases). This CDR3 contains 15 residues. The germline V gene encodes CDR1 SGHVS and CDR2 FNYEAQ. V was pared by 3 bases and J by 0 bases, with 12 bases between.

This chain connects TRBV28 to TRBJ2-7, with 10 bases matching TRBD1. The CDR3 loop spans 15 amino acids. Losses at the gene ends were 3 bases for V and 3 bases for J; bases not matched to a gene: 5. The germline V gene encodes CDR1 MDHEN and CDR2 SYDVKM. The CDR3 bases are TGTGCCAGCAGTTTGACAGGGGGCGAGAACTACGAGCAGTACTTC. Its translation is CASSLTGGENYEQYF. Complete variable domain (other parts from reference TRBV28 and TRBJ2-7): DVKVTQSSRYLVKRTGEKVFLECVQDMDHENMFWYRQDPGLGLRLIYFSYDVKMKEKGDIPEGYSVSREKKERFSLILESASTNQTSMYLCASSLTGGENYEQYFGPGTRLTVT.

The CDR3 loop reads CASTLAGAGETQYF. CDR3 nucleotides: TGTGCCAGCACGTTAGCGGGAGCGGGGGAGACCCAGTACTTC. This chain uses TRBV6-1 with TRBJ2-5; 9 nucleotides line up with TRBD2. The J segment lost 5 bases and the V segment lost 7 bases, leaving 8 bases of the junction unmatched. Looked up from germline, CDR1 is MNHNS and CDR2 is SASEGT. The CDR3 has 14 amino acids.

The J gene is TRBJ2-3, the V gene TRBV18; D is undetermined. The CDR3 sequence is 17 residues long. Trimming shortened V by 2 bases and J by 0 bases, and 15 bases separated the two germline ends. CDR1 is KGHSH, CDR2 LQKENI, per germline. The DNA of the CDR3 is TGTGCCAGCTCACCATGGTCAGGTTCTACTAGCACAGATACGCAGTATTTT. It translates to CASSPWSGSTSTDTQYF.

This clone has only a few counts. The chain joins TRBV19 to TRBJ1-2, with 10 bases that match TRBD1. The germline V gene encodes CDR1 LNHDA and CDR2 SQIVND (reference sequence). Losses at the gene ends were 4 bases for V and 4 bases for J; bases not matched to a gene: 3. This CDR3 region has 14 residues. The CDR3 sequence: CASSNRTGGYGYTF. CDR3 in DNA: TGTGCCAGTAGTAACAGGACAGGGGGCTATGGCTACACCTTC. Based on the CDR3 plus reference TRBV19 and TRBJ1-2, the full variable domain is DGGITQSPKYLFRKEGQNVTLSCEQNLNHDAMYWYRQDPGQGLRLIYYSQIVNDFQKGDIAEGYSVSREKKESFPLTVTSAQKNPTAFYLCASSNRTGGYGYTFGSGTRLTVV.